Below, 24 T cell receptor beta chains from the same sample are listed, as sequenced in a study of T cell responses to AZD1222 COVID-19 vaccine. Some clones are missing from TCRdb's copy, which holds only in-frame ones; the method was immunoSEQ multiplex PCR. The sample gives about 120,000 clones, 75% to 95% of which show up once; 4% to 4.5% is in the top ten. Specimen: peripheral blood, collected 28 days after the second dose of the MenACWY control vaccine. Source of these receptors: an adult who received the MenACWY meningococcal vaccine as a control.

V gene TRBV5-4 combines with J gene TRBJ1-2, with 7 bases aligning to TRBD1. This CDR3 region has 18 residues. Per germline, CDR1 SGHNT and CDR2 YYREEE (reference sequence). Trimming cost V 0 bases and J 4 bases; bases outside gene matches: 15. The chain's CDR3 is CASSLEPGQKGFGYGYTF. Here the CDR3 DNA reads TGTGCCAGCAGCTTGGAACCGGGACAGAAAGGGTTTGGCTATGGCTACACCTTC.

This chain links TRBV2 with TRBJ2-2; unclear D gene. The V and J ends lost 6 bases and 7 bases respectively, with 12 bases between them. Germline-derived CDR1 and CDR2 are SNHLY and FYNNEI. CDR3 length equals 13 residues. The CDR3 sequence: CASRAGSVGELFF. The CDR3 DNA reads TGTGCCAGCAGGGCCGGCAGCGTCGGGGAGCTGTTTTTT. Full variable domain (remainder filled in from reference TRBV2 and TRBJ2-2): EPEVTQTPSHQVTQMGQEVILRCVPISNHLYFYWYRQILGQKVEFLVSFYNNEISEKSEIFDDQFSVERPDGSNFTLKIRSTKLEDSAMYFCASRAGSVGELFFGEGSRLTVL.

Here the CDR3 reads CASSETRNEKLFF. The CDR3 bases are TGTGCCAGCAGTGAAACCAGAAATGAAAAACTGTTTTTT. The chain has TRBV6-1 and TRBJ1-4; the D is unclear. This CDR3 has 13 residues. Trimming removed 2 bases from V and 5 bases from J, with 6 bases in between. The V gene's germline CDR1 is MNHNS and CDR2 SASEGT.

The CDR3 protein is CASSPTTSRVSYNEQFF. CDR3 sequence (DNA): TGTGCCAGCAGCCCAACGACTAGTCGGGTCTCCTACAATGAGCAGTTCTTC. This rearrangement joins TRBV7-2 to TRBJ2-1, with a tentative D call TRBD2 (6 bases). The germline V gene encodes CDR1 SGHTA and CDR2 FQGNSA. The germline V and J ends were trimmed by 5 bases and 0 bases, with 17 bases remaining between them. The CDR3 has 17 residues.

V is TRBV5-4 and J is TRBJ1-1; maybe TRBD1 (5 bases). V was pared by 0 bases and J by 1 base, with 13 bases between. The CDR3 sequence is 16 residues long. CDR1 is SGHNT, CDR2 YYREEE, per germline (reference sequence). The CDR3 nucleotides are TGTGCCAGCAGCTTGGGATCGTTCAGGGCGAACACTGAAGCTTTCTTT. Translated, it gives CASSLGSFRANTEAFF.

The V and J genes are TRBV11-2 and TRBJ2-1, with D unresolved. CDR1 and CDR2 from the germline V gene are SGHAT and FQNNGV. The CDR3 has 12 amino acids. Trimming stripped 1 base from V and 8 bases from J, with 6 bases between. The CDR3 DNA reads as TGTGCCAGCAGCTTAGTTTCCCATGAGCAGTTCTTC. Translating gives CASSLVSHEQFF.

The chain recombines TRBV4-1 with TRBJ1-3, with D possibly being TRBD1 (5 bases). Germline CDR1 MGHRA, CDR2 YSYEKL. The V end lost 0 bases, the J end lost 2 bases, and 8 bases lay between the germline ends. This CDR3 contains 15 residues. CDR3 in DNA: TGCGCCAGCAGCCAAGATTCGGGGGCTGGAAACACCATATATTTT. Protein sequence: CASSQDSGAGNTIYF.

This clone came up a few times. The V call is TRBV28, the J call TRBJ2-7; D unresolved. The V end lost 6 bases, the J end lost 2 bases, and 8 bases lay between the germline ends. Germline-derived CDR1 and CDR2 are MDHEN and SYDVKM. The CDR3 spans 12 residues. The CDR3 reads CASSLAPYEQYF. The CDR3 coding sequence is TGTGCCAGCAGCCTCGCCCCCTACGAGCAGTACTTC.

The V gene is TRBV7-3, the J gene TRBJ1-1; D not resolved. The CDR3 sequence is 15 residues long. The germline gives CDR1 SGHTA, CDR2 FQGTGA. Trimming shortened V by 2 bases and J by 5 bases, and 15 bases separated the two germline ends. Here the CDR3 DNA reads TGTGCCAGCAGCTTAGGGTCCCGGGGTTTGACTGAAGCTTTCTTT. Translating gives CASSLGSRGLTEAFF.

CDR3: CASSFGRADTQYF. Here the CDR3 DNA reads TGTGCCAGCAGTTTCGGGAGGGCAGATACGCAGTATTTT. V is TRBV12-3 or TRBV12-4 and J is TRBJ2-3; 8 nucleotides agree with TRBD2. J was trimmed by 4 bases and V by 3 bases; bases with no gene match: 0. The CDR3 length is 13 residues.

The chain is built from TRBV5-1 and TRBJ2-7, with D perhaps matching TRBD1 or TRBD2 (7 bases each). The germline V and J ends were trimmed by 4 bases and 1 base, with 15 bases remaining between them. Germline assignment: CDR1 SGHRS and CDR2 YFSETQ. This CDR3 comprises 15 residues. The CDR3 spells CASSKGGTASYEQYF. For the CDR3, the DNA is TGCGCCAGCAGCAAGGGGGGGACAGCATCCTACGAGCAGTACTTC.

The chain is built from TRBV6-6 and TRBJ2-7; TRBD1 matches 7 bases. The ends lost 7 bases at V and 1 base at J; junction bases unmatched: 7. This CDR3 comprises 14 residues. Per germline, CDR1 MNHNY and CDR2 SVGAGI (reference sequence). The CDR3 sequence: CASTRQGDSYEQYF. The CDR3 DNA follows: TGTGCCAGCACTAGACAGGGTGATTCCTACGAGCAGTACTTC.

The chain employs TRBV10-3 and TRBJ1-2; 7 nucleotides align to TRBD1. The length of the CDR3 is 15 residues. Germline CDR1 and CDR2: ENHRY and SYGVKD. Trimming at V came to 3 bases and at J to 5 bases, leaving 9 bases not matched to a gene. DNA for the CDR3: TGTGCCATCAGTGATCGGACAGGAGACCCTTATGGCTACACCTTC. Translation: CAISDRTGDPYGYTF.

The rearrangement uses TRBV11-2 and TRBJ1-6, with TRBD1 identical over 7 bases. The CDR3 is made up of 16 amino acids. V shed 6 bases, J shed 0 bases, and the junction held 5 bases outside the gene matches. Germline V gene lookup returns CDR1 SGHAT and CDR2 FQNNGV. CDR3 loop: CASRLRDSSYNSPLHF. The CDR3 coding sequence is TGTGCCAGCAGGCTCCGGGACAGCTCCTATAATTCACCCCTCCACTTT.

The chain couples TRBV19 to TRBJ2-6, with a tentative D call TRBD2 (5 bases). The V gene's germline CDR1 is LNHDA and CDR2 SQIVND (reference sequence). The CDR3 covers 17 residues. Trimming took off 3 bases at V and 0 bases at J, with 12 bases between the two ends. CDR3 amino acids: CASSIQDSYSGANVLTF. As DNA, the CDR3 is TGTGCCAGTAGTATCCAGGACTCCTACTCTGGGGCCAACGTCCTGACTTTC. The variable domain in full, completed from reference TRBV19 and TRBJ2-6, reads DGGITQSPKYLFRKEGQNVTLSCEQNLNHDAMYWYRQDPGQGLRLIYYSQIVNDFQKGDIAEGYSVSREKKESFPLTVTSAQKNPTAFYLCASSIQDSYSGANVLTFGAGSRLTVL.

This rearrangement joins TRBV2 to TRBJ1-2; the D is unclear. The V end was cut by 7 bases, the J end by 5 bases, with 20 bases between. The CDR3 is 15 residues long. Germline V gene data show CDR1 as SNHLY and CDR2 as FYNNEI. The CDR3 nucleotides are TGTGCCAGCACTCAGGAACAAACCTCTGCATATGGCTACACCTTC. This encodes CASTQEQTSAYGYTF.

This chain links TRBV5-5 with TRBJ2-7; D remains unclear. The CDR3 has 13 residues. Germline V gives CDR1 SGHKS, CDR2 YYEKEE (reference sequence). V lost 2 bases, J lost 4 bases, and 10 bases lay in between. The CDR3 bases are TGTGCCAGCAGCTTTGCATCCCTGTACGAGCAGTACTTC. It specifies CASSFASLYEQYF.

The chain has TRBV28 and TRBJ2-3, with 12 positions matching TRBD2. The CDR3 sequence is 18 residues long. With 1 base clipped from V and 1 base from J, the junction kept 6 bases outside the gene matches. CDR1 and CDR2 from the germline V gene are MDHEN and SYDVKM. CDR3 coding DNA: TGTGCCAGCAGTTTATTACTAGCGGGAGGCGATGGCACAGATACGCAGTATTTT. Translation: CASSLLLAGGDGTDTQYF.

The J gene is TRBJ1-1, the V gene TRBV7-8; possible D gene TRBD1, 6 bases. Germline lookup yields CDR1 SGHVS and CDR2 FQNEAQ. This CDR3 contains 12 residues. V lost 5 bases and J lost 8, with 12 bases in between. In DNA form, the CDR3 reads TGTGCCAGCAGCATAACAGGGATGGAAGCTTTCTTT. Translated: CASSITGMEAFF.

V is TRBV28 and J is TRBJ1-4; D not certain. V shed 2 bases and J shed 6 bases, with 13 bases lying between them. The CDR3 runs 15 residues. CDR1 and CDR2 (germline): MDHEN, SYDVKM. The CDR3 coding sequence is TGTGCCAGCAGTTTAAAAGGCAACACAGATGAAAAACTGTTTTTT. Its translation: CASSLKGNTDEKLFF. The entire variable domain, with the rest obtained from reference TRBV28 and TRBJ1-4, is as follows: DVKVTQSSRYLVKRTGEKVFLECVQDMDHENMFWYRQDPGLGLRLIYFSYDVKMKEKGDIPEGYSVSREKKERFSLILESASTNQTSMYLCASSLKGNTDEKLFFGSGTQLSVL.

The chain's CDR3 is CASSFGDRDLFPNSPLHF. CDR3 in DNA: TGCGCCAGCAGCTTTGGGGACAGGGATCTCTTCCCTAATTCACCCCTCCACTTT. The chain employs TRBV5-1 and TRBJ1-6, with 9 positions matching TRBD1. V gave up 2 bases and J gave up 6 bases; unmatched junction bases: 12. The germline CDR1 and CDR2 sequences are SGHRS and YFSETQ. The length of the CDR3 is 18 residues. Variable domain in full (rest from reference TRBV5-1 and TRBJ1-6): KAGVTQTPRYLIKTRGQQVTLSCSPISGHRSVSWYQQTPGQGLQFLFEYFSETQRNKGNFPGRFSGRQFSNSRSEMNVSTLELGDSALYLCASSFGDRDLFPNSPLHFGNGTRLTVT.

The genes are TRBV6-2 or TRBV6-3 and TRBJ2-7; D tentatively reads TRBD1 or TRBD2 (5 bases each). This CDR3 has 15 residues. The germline V gene has CDR1 MNHEY and CDR2 SVGEGT. Trimming pared 6 bases from V and 6 bases from J, leaving 21 bases between. The CDR3 here is CASSQLWGIGSEQYV. CDR3 nucleotides: TGTGCCAGCAGCCAACTCTGGGGGATCGGGTCCGAGCAGTACGTC.

The chain joins TRBV6-2 or TRBV6-3 to TRBJ2-3; 7 bases are a match to TRBD2. Germline CDR1 MNHEY, CDR2 SVGEGT. V shed 6 bases and J 2 bases; nucleotides not matched to a gene: 11. CDR3 length: 16 residues. CDR3 region: CASSPSTSRYTDTQYF. In nucleotides, the CDR3 is TGTGCCAGCAGCCCGTCGACTAGCCGATACACAGATACGCAGTATTTT.

The chain's CDR3 is CASRLAGGAYNEQFF. CDR3 bases: TGTGCCAGCAGGCTAGCGGGGGGGGCCTACAATGAGCAGTTCTTC. The V and J genes are TRBV28 and TRBJ2-1, with 12 positions matching TRBD2. Germline V gene sequence: CDR1 MDHEN, CDR2 SYDVKM. This CDR3 is built from 15 residues. J was trimmed by 2 bases and V by 6 bases; bases with no gene match: 2.